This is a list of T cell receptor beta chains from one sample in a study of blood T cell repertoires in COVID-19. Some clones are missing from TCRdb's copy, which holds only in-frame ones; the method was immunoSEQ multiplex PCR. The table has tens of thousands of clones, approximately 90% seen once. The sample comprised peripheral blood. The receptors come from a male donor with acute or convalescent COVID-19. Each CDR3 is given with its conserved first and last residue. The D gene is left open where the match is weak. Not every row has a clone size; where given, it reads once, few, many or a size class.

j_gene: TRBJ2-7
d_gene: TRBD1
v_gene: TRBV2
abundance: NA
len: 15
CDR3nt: TGTGCCAGCAGCGGGACCGGGACAGGTGCCTACGAGCAGTACTTC
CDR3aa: CASSGTGTGAYEQYF

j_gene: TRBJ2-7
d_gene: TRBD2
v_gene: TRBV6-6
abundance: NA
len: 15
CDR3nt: TGTGCCAGCAGTTACTCCCGGGGGGGCTCCTACGAGCAGTACTTC
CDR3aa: CASSYSRGGSYEQYF

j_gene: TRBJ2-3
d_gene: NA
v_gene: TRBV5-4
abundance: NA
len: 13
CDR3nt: TGTGCCAGCAGCATCGCAGGGACAGATACGCAGTATTTT
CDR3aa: CASSIAGTDTQYF

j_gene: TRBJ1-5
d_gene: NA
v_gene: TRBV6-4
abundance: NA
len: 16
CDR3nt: TGTGCCAGCAGTGGTCAGGGGCGATTTAGCAATCAGCCCCAGCATTTT
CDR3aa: CASSGQGRFSNQPQHF

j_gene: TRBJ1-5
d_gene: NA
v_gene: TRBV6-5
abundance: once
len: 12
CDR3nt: TGTGCCAGCGGAGGTTTAAGCCAGCCCCAGCATTTT
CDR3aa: CASGGLSQPQHF

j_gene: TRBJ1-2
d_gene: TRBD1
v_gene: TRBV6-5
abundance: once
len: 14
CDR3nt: TGTGCCAGCAGTTACTCGTGGACAGGAGGAGGCTACACCTTC
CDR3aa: CASSYSWTGGGYTF

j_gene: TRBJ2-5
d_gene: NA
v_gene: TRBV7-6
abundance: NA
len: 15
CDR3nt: TGTGCCAGCAGCTTGGGGGCCGGGCCCCGAGAGACCCAGTACTTC
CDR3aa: CASSLGAGPRETQYF

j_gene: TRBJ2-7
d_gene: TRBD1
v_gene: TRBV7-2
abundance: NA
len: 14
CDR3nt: TGTGCCAGCAGCACGAGGACAGGGGGAAACGAGCAGTACTTC
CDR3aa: CASSTRTGGNEQYF

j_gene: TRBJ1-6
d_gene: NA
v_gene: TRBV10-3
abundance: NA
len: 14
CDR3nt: TGTGCCCCCGACAGGCACCCGAATAATTCACCCCTCCACTTT
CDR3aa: CAPDRHPNNSPLHF

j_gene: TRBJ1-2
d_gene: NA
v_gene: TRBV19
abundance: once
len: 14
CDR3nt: TGTGCCAGTAGTATAGGTGGCAGTAACTATGGCTACACCTTC
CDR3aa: CASSIGGSNYGYTF

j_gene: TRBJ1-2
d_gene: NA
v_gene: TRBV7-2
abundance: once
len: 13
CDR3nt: TGTGCCAGCAGACAGTCTTCTGGCTATGGCTACACCTTC
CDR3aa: CASRQSSGYGYTF

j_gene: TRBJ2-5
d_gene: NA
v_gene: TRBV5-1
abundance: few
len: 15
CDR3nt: TGCGCCAGCAGCTTGGGGGGCCTGGTAAAAGAGACCCAGTACTTC
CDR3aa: CASSLGGLVKETQYF

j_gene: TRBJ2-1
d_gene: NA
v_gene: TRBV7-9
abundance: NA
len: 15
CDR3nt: TGTGCCAGCAGCGCTCACAGGGACGCGAACTTTTGGCAGTTCTTC
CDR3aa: CASSAHRDANFWQFF

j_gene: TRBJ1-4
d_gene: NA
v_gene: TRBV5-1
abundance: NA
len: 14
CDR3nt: TGCGCCAGCAGCTCGGGGGGACCAAATGAAAAACTGTTTTTT
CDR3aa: CASSSGGPNEKLFF

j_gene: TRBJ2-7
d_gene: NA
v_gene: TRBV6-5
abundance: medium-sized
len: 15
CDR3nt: TGTGCCAGCAGTTACCGACGGGGAGGATCCTACGAGCAGTACTTC
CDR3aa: CASSYRRGGSYEQYF

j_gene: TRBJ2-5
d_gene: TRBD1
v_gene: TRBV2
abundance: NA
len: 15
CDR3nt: TGTGCCAGCAGTGCCTCGGACAGGTCACTGGGGACCCAGTACTTC
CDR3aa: CASSASDRSLGTQYF

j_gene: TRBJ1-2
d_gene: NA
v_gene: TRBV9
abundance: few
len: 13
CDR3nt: TGTGCCAGCAGCGTACAACAGGGAGTCGGCTACACCTTC
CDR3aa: CASSVQQGVGYTF

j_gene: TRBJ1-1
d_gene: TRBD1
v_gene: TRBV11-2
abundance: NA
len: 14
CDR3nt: TGTGCCAGCAGCCCGGGACAGTTGAACACTGAAGCTTTCTTT
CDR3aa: CASSPGQLNTEAFF

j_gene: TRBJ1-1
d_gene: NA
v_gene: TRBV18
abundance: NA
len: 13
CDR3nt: TGTGCCAGCTCACGGACAGTGAACACTGAAGCTTTCTTT
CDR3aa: CASSRTVNTEAFF

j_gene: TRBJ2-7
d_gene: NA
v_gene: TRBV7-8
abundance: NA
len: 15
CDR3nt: TGTGCCAGCAGCTTAGCCAGAGGAGGTGCCTACGAGCAGTACTTC
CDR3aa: CASSLARGGAYEQYF

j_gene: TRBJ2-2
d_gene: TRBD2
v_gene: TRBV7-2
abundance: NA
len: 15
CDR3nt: TGTGCCAGCAATCCGACTAGCGTGAACACCGGGGAGCTGTTTTTT
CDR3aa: CASNPTSVNTGELFF

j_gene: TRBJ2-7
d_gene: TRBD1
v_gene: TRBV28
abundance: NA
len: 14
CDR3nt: TGTGCCAGCAGCCGCCCGGACAGGGATTACGAGCAGTACTTC
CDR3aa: CASSRPDRDYEQYF

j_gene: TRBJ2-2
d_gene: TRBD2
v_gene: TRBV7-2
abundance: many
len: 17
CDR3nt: TGTGCCAGCAGCTGGGCGACTAGTTGGGAGGGCACCGGGGAGCTGTTTTTT
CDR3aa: CASSWATSWEGTGELFF

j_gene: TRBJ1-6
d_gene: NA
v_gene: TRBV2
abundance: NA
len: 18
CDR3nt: TGTGCCAGCAGAGCCCCCGCAGGGTCCAAGGGTTATAATTCACCCCTCCACTTT
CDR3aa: CASRAPAGSKGYNSPLHF

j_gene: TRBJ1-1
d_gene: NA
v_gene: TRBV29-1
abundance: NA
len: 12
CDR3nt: TGCAGCGTTGAAACAGGGTACACTGAAGCTTTCTTT
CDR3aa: CSVETGYTEAFF

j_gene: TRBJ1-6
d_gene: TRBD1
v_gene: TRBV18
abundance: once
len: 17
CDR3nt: TGTGCCAGCTCACCAGGCGGACAGGGGACAAATAATTCACCCCTCCACTTT
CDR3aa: CASSPGGQGTNNSPLHF

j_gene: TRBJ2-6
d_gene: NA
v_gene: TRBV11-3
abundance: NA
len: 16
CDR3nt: TGTGCCAGCAGCCCCAACACAGGGTCTGGGGCCAACGTCCTGACTTTC
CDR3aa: CASSPNTGSGANVLTF

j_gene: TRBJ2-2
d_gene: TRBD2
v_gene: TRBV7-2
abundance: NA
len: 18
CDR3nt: TGTGCCAGCAGCTTAGCGCTAATTACTAGCGGGGTTGCCGGGGAGCTGTTTTTT
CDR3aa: CASSLALITSGVAGELFF

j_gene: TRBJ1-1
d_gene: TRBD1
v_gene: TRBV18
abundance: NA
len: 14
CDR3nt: TGTGCCAGCTCCGCTGAAACAGGGGGAACTGAAGCTTTCTTT
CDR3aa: CASSAETGGTEAFF

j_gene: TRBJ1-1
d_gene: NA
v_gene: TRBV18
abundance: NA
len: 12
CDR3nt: TGTGCCAGCTCACCGACCGCCTCAGGCGCTTTCTTT
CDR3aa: CASSPTASGAFF

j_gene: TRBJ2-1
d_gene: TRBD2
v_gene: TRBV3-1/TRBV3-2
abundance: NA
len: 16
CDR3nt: TGTGCCAGCAGCCAAGGAAGGATAGCGGGCTACAATGAGCAGTTCTTC
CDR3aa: CASSQGRIAGYNEQFF

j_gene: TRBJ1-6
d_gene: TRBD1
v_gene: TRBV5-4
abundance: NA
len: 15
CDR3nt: TGTGCCAGCAGCGAACGGACAGGGGCTAATTCACCCCTCCACTTT
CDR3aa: CASSERTGANSPLHF

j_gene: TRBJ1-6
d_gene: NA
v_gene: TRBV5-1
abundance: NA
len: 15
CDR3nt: TGCGCCAGCAGCGCTAATACAGGGAATAATTCACCCCTCCACTTT
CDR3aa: CASSANTGNNSPLHF

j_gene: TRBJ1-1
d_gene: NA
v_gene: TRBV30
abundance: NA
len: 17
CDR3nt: TGTGCCTGGAGTGTAAGGGGACCTGGACGGGAGGGCACTGAAGCTTTCTTT
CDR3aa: CAWSVRGPGREGTEAFF

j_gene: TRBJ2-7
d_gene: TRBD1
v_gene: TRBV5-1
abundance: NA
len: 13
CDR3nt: TGCGCCAGCAGCCATGACCTCCCAGGGGGCCAGTACTTC
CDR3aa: CASSHDLPGGQYF

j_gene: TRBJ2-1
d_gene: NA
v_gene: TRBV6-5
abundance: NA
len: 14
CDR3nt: TGTGCCAGCAAATCTAGCCAATCCTACAATGAGCAGTTCTTC
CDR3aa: CASKSSQSYNEQFF

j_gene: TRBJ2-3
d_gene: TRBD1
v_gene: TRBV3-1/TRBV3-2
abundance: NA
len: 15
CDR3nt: TGTGCCAGCTGGTCCGGTCAGGGGGCGACAGATACGCAGTATTTT
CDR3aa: CASWSGQGATDTQYF

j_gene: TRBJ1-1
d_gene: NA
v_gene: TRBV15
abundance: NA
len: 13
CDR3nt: TGTGCCACCAGCAGAGACCGTAGCACTGAAGCTTTCTTT
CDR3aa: CATSRDRSTEAFF

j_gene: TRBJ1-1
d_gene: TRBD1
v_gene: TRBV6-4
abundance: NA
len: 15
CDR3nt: TGTGCCAGCAGAGAAATGGACAGGGCGAACACTGAAGCTTTCTTT
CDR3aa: CASREMDRANTEAFF

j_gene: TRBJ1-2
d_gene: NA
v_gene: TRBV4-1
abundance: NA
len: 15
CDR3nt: TGCGCCAGCAGCCAAGAAGGGGAATCCGTTTATGGCTACACCTTC
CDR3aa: CASSQEGESVYGYTF

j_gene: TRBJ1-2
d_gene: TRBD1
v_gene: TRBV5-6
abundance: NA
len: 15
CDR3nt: TGTGCCAGCAGCCTGGGGGACAGGAGGATTCATGGCTACACCTTC
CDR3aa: CASSLGDRRIHGYTF